This record concerns one TCR beta chain sequence. Per the original data handling: The authors estimated nucleated cell counts from reference gene primer amplification. The table came from immunoSEQ multiplex PCR; TCRdb's copy has only in-frame clones and leaves some out. V and J calls and clone size come straight from that table; D and trimming were deduced from the DNA. This table has 300,000 to 400,000 clones, approximately 85% appearing once. From germline, CDR1 is SGHRS and CDR2 YFSETQ. The CDR3 loop spans 14 amino acids. Trimming left V 4 bases short and J 0 bases short, with 11 bases between. The data belong to a study of blood T cell repertoires in COVID-19. The overall study: Both acute and convalescent COVID-19 samples were obtained from the United States, Italy and Spain. Sample material is recorded as cDNA or gDNA derived from T cells, B-cell-depleted T cells, or PBMCs.

The sequencing sample was made of peripheral blood. The chain links TRBV5-1 to TRBJ2-7; D is unclear. The receptor was isolated from a human donor in a cohort sampled during active COVID-19. The CDR3 DNA follows: TGCGCCAGCAGCGCTCCGAGTCTCTCCTACGAGCAGTACTTC. It yields the protein CASSAPSLSYEQYF.